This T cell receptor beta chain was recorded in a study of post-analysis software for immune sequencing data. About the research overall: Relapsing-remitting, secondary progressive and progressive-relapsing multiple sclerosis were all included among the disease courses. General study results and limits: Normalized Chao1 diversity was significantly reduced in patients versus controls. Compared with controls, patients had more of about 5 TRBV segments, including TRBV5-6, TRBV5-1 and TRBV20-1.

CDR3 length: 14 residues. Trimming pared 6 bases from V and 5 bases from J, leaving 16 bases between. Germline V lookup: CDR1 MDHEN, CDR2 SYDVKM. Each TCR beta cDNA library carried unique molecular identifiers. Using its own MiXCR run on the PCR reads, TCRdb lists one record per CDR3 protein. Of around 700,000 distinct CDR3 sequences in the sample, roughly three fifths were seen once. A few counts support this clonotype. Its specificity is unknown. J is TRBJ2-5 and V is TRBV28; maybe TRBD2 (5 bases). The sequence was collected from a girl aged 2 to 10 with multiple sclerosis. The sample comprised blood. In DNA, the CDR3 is TGTGCCAGCAGCTCAGAGTTGGGCGGGGAGACCCAGTACTTC. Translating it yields CASSSELGGETQYF.